These 17 T cell receptor beta chains were all obtained from the same sample, sequenced in a study of blood T cell repertoires in COVID-19. Method: immunoSEQ multiplex PCR; TCRdb's copy keeps in-frame clones and lacks some. The sample carries about 80,000 clones, roughly 85% recorded once. Sequencing used peripheral blood. Source of these receptors: a woman in her 70s with acute or convalescent COVID-19.

This clone was counted only a few times. The chain uses TRBV10-3 and TRBJ2-6; TRBD1 is a possible D gene (5 bases). V was clipped by 2 bases and J by 0 bases, with 8 bases between them. This CDR3 region has 16 residues. CDR1 ENHRY and CDR2 SYGVKD come from the germline V gene. The CDR3 reads CAISEQGSSGANVLTF. DNA of the CDR3: TGTGCCATCAGTGAGCAGGGAAGCTCTGGGGCCAACGTCCTGACTTTC.

The count of this clone is one. This chain links TRBV2 with TRBJ2-7; 10 bases match TRBD1. This CDR3 region has 15 residues. V dropped 7 bases and J dropped 9; count of bases not matched to a gene: 15. CDR1 and CDR2 (germline): SNHLY, FYNNEI. CDR3 sequence: CASTPIRDRGSGQYF. CDR3 nucleotide sequence: TGTGCCAGCACCCCCATCCGGGACAGGGGCTCAGGGCAGTACTTC.

This chain joins TRBV19 and TRBJ2-1; D is possibly TRBD2 (6 bases). The CDR3 has 16 amino acids. CDR1 is LNHDA, CDR2 SQIVND, per germline (reference sequence). Trimming pared 5 bases from V and 7 bases from J, leaving 21 bases between. DNA of the CDR3: TGTGCCAGTAGTTTACTTTGGAACGGAGGGAGGAATGAGCAGTTCTTC. Amino acid sequence: CASSLLWNGGRNEQFF. The variable domain in full, completed from reference TRBV19 and TRBJ2-1, reads DGGITQSPKYLFRKEGQNVTLSCEQNLNHDAMYWYRQDPGQGLRLIYYSQIVNDFQKGDIAEGYSVSREKKESFPLTVTSAQKNPTAFYLCASSLLWNGGRNEQFFGPGTRLTVL.

The sample holds a few counts of this clone. This chain uses TRBV19 with TRBJ2-4; perhaps TRBD2 as D (5 bases). V was cut by 5 bases and J by 6 bases, with 20 bases left in between. The CDR3 is 16 residues long. Germline loops: CDR1 LNHDA, CDR2 SQIVND (reference sequence). The chain's CDR3 is CASSPLRGIGLNIQYF. In DNA, the CDR3 is TGTGCCAGTAGTCCCCTCCGGGGAATAGGTCTAAACATTCAGTACTTC.

The chain is built from TRBV12-5 and TRBJ2-1; TRBD2 aligns across 12 bases. With 5 bases clipped from V and 7 bases from J, the junction kept 3 bases outside the gene matches. The CDR3 runs 14 residues. Germline CDR1 reads LGHNT; CDR2 reads FRNRAP. CDR3 in DNA: TGTGCTAGTGGTCATGGGACTAGCGGGAATGAGCAGTTCTTC. Amino acid sequence: CASGHGTSGNEQFF.

This clone occurred once. This sequence joins TRBV11-3 and TRBJ2-1; D gene ambiguous. CDR3 size: 15 residues. Looked up from germline, CDR1 is SGHNT and CDR2 is YENEEA. The germline V and J ends were trimmed by 3 bases and 1 base, with 10 bases remaining between them. This CDR3 reads CASSFGPTSYNEQFF. The CDR3 DNA is TGTGCCAGCAGCTTCGGTCCCACTTCCTACAATGAGCAGTTCTTC.

This clone was observed once. The chain couples TRBV24-1 to TRBJ2-5, with TRBD2 matching over 11 bases. Germline V gives CDR1 KGHDR, CDR2 SFDVKD. Germline trimming cut 4 bases from V and 2 bases from J; bases unmatched to any gene: 5. The CDR3 has 16 amino acids. CDR3 bases: TGTGCCACCAGTGACTGGGGGACTAGCGGACAAGAGACCCAGTACTTC. Translating it yields CATSDWGTSGQETQYF.

Worth noting for this clone: The junction shows a germline mismatch at one end, possibly a read error. The chain is built from TRBV29-1 and TRBJ2-3; 11 positions match TRBD2. The CDR3 is 13 amino acids. Per the germline V gene, CDR1 is SQVTM and CDR2 is ANQGSEA. In nucleotides, the CDR3 is TGCAGCGGACTAGCGGGGTACACATATACGCAGTATTTT. Translated, it gives CSGLAGYTYTQYF.

This clone was counted a few times. The rearrangement uses TRBV18 and TRBJ2-2; possible D gene TRBD2, 6 bases. Per germline, CDR1 KGHSH and CDR2 LQKENI. Trimming pared 2 bases from V and 6 bases from J, leaving 13 bases between. This CDR3 has 15 residues. The CDR3 region has the DNA TGTGCCAGCTCACCAGAGCGGGTGCTATCCGGGGAGCTGTTTTTT. Residues: CASSPERVLSGELFF.

V and J are TRBV11-2 and TRBJ2-5; D is undetermined. Germline CDR1 reads SGHAT; CDR2 reads FQNNGV. V was clipped by 1 base and J by 2 bases, with 8 bases between them. CDR3 length equals 14 residues. CDR3 in DNA: TGTGCCAGCAGCTTAGGGCAGTTACAAGAGACCCAGTACTTC. Translated, it gives CASSLGQLQETQYF.

The chain is built from TRBV24-1 and TRBJ2-1, with 9 bases identical to TRBD2. The CDR3 spans 17 residues. V lost 5 bases, J lost 3 bases, and 10 bases stayed unmatched. The germline V gene has CDR1 KGHDR and CDR2 SFDVKD. The CDR3, as DNA: TGTGCCACCAGTGCAGTTAGGGTTAGCGGGAGCTACAATGAGCAGTTCTTC. Its protein is CATSAVRVSGSYNEQFF.

This clone was recorded a few times. The chain links TRBV24-1 to TRBJ2-3; TRBD2 aligns across 7 bases. Trimming cost V 4 bases and J 3 bases; bases outside gene matches: 6. CDR3 length equals 15 residues. Germline lookup yields CDR1 KGHDR and CDR2 SFDVKD. CDR3 sequence: CATSEGGSGTDTQYF. The CDR3 region has the DNA TGTGCCACCAGTGAGGGCGGGAGTGGTACAGATACGCAGTATTTT.

This chain joins TRBV30 and TRBJ2-2; D unresolved. CDR1 and CDR2 (germline): GTSNPN, SVGIG (reference sequence). CDR3 length equals 12 residues. V was trimmed by 2 bases and J by 2 bases, leaving 3 bases between them. The CDR3 is CAWSLNTGELFF. In DNA, the CDR3 is TGTGCCTGGAGTTTAAACACCGGGGAGCTGTTTTTT.

This clone was detected only a few times. The genes are TRBV19 and TRBJ1-5, with 9 nucleotides matching TRBD1. Germline CDR1 reads LNHDA; CDR2 reads SQIVND (reference sequence). The CDR3 is 18 amino acids. With 6 bases clipped from V and 0 bases from J, the junction kept 12 bases outside the gene matches. CDR3 sequence reads: CASSQPGQGLYSNQPQHF. CDR3 DNA: TGTGCCAGTAGCCAACCGGGACAGGGCCTTTATAGCAATCAGCCCCAGCATTTT. Drawing the rest from reference TRBV19 and TRBJ1-5, the complete variable domain is DGGITQSPKYLFRKEGQNVTLSCEQNLNHDAMYWYRQDPGQGLRLIYYSQIVNDFQKGDIAEGYSVSREKKESFPLTVTSAQKNPTAFYLCASSQPGQGLYSNQPQHFGDGTRLSIL.

The chain combines TRBV6-5 with TRBJ2-1; D is perhaps TRBD1 (6 bases). V gave up 7 bases and J gave up 6 bases, with 16 bases separating them. The CDR3 spans 14 residues. Per the germline V gene, CDR1 is MNHEY and CDR2 is SVGAGI. The CDR3: CASTERGGLNEQFF. The CDR3 coding sequence is TGTGCCAGCACCGAAAGAGGGGGTCTCAATGAGCAGTTCTTC.

This rearrangement joins TRBV6-4 to TRBJ2-1; maybe TRBD1 (5 bases). There are 15 residues in the CDR3. The germline V gene encodes CDR1 MRHNA and CDR2 SNTAGT. V was trimmed by 4 bases and J by 1 base, leaving 11 bases between them. In nucleotides, the CDR3 is TGTGCCAGCAGTGTCGATAGGGGTTCCTACAATGAGCAGTTCTTC. Translating it yields CASSVDRGSYNEQFF.

CDR3 loop: CASSRATGRNTEAFF. CDR3 in DNA: TGTGCCAGCAGCCGAGCGACAGGGAGGAACACTGAAGCTTTCTTT. This chain connects TRBV14 to TRBJ1-1, with TRBD1 matching 7 bases. Per the germline V gene, CDR1 is SGHDN and CDR2 is FVKESK. The J segment lost 1 base and the V segment lost 4 bases, leaving 6 bases of the junction unmatched. The CDR3 loop spans 15 amino acids.